The rows below give T cell receptor beta chains drawn from one sample of a study of blood T cell repertoires in COVID-19. Produced via immunoSEQ multiplex PCR; TCRdb's table is partial and in-frame only. The data hold about 180,000 clones, with about 80% observed a single time. Sequenced: PBMCs or T cells enriched from blood (not recorded which). Every receptor here comes from a man aged 60 to 75 who had been exposed to COVID-19. Both conserved end residues are part of each CDR3. Fields, in order: J gene, clone size, V gene, D gene, CDR3 protein, CDR3 DNA. D genes are given only for firm matches. The size entry is marked missing in some rows and otherwise reads once, few, many or a size class.

J gene: TRBJ1-2
clone size: NA
V gene: TRBV10-3
D gene: TRBD1
CDR3 protein: CAISESLAGGQLRGYTF
CDR3 DNA: TGTGCCATCAGTGAGTCGCTGGCAGGGGGACAATTGCGTGGCTACACCTTC

J gene: TRBJ2-2
clone size: NA
V gene: TRBV14
D gene: TRBD1
CDR3 protein: CASSPGTGDTGELFF
CDR3 DNA: TGTGCCAGCAGCCCCGGGACAGGAGACACCGGGGAGCTGTTTTTT

J gene: TRBJ2-3
clone size: NA
V gene: TRBV7-3
D gene: NA
CDR3 protein: CASSFGHRTDTQYF
CDR3 DNA: TGTGCCAGCAGCTTTGGGCACCGCACAGATACGCAGTATTTT

J gene: TRBJ2-1
clone size: NA
V gene: TRBV2
D gene: NA
CDR3 protein: CASMRNEQFF
CDR3 DNA: TGTGCCAGCATGCGAAATGAGCAGTTCTTC

J gene: TRBJ2-2
clone size: NA
V gene: TRBV10-3
D gene: NA
CDR3 protein: CAISRVAGELFF
CDR3 DNA: TGTGCCATCAGCAGGGTTGCCGGGGAGCTGTTTTTT

J gene: TRBJ2-1
clone size: few
V gene: TRBV29-1
D gene: NA
CDR3 protein: CSVEVGLPRSYNEQFF
CDR3 DNA: TGCAGCGTTGAAGTGGGGCTACCCCGCTCCTACAATGAGCAGTTCTTC

J gene: TRBJ2-7
clone size: once
V gene: TRBV7-9
D gene: TRBD1
CDR3 protein: CASRPGTGSYEQYF
CDR3 DNA: TGTGCCAGCAGGCCCGGGACAGGGTCCTACGAGCAGTACTTC

J gene: TRBJ2-7
clone size: NA
V gene: TRBV5-1
D gene: NA
CDR3 protein: CASSSTPAPTDSYEQYF
CDR3 DNA: TGCGCCAGCAGCTCTACCCCAGCCCCGACAGATTCCTACGAGCAGTACTTC

J gene: TRBJ1-1
clone size: NA
V gene: TRBV27
D gene: NA
CDR3 protein: CASRGTPRNTEAFF
CDR3 DNA: TGTGCCAGCAGAGGGACACCCCGAAACACTGAAGCTTTCTTT

J gene: TRBJ2-5
clone size: NA
V gene: TRBV24-1
D gene: NA
CDR3 protein: CATSDPAEGVETQYF
CDR3 DNA: TGTGCCACCAGTGACCCCGCGGAGGGTGTGGAGACCCAGTACTTC

J gene: TRBJ1-1
clone size: NA
V gene: TRBV19
D gene: NA
CDR3 protein: CASRGKQGMEAEAFF
CDR3 DNA: TGTGCCAGTAGAGGGAAACAGGGAATGGAAGCTGAAGCTTTCTTT

J gene: TRBJ2-7
clone size: NA
V gene: TRBV20-1
D gene: TRBD2
CDR3 protein: CSASDGRGLAGGYYEQYF
CDR3 DNA: TGCAGTGCTAGTGATGGACGGGGACTAGCGGGAGGCTACTACGAGCAGTACTTC

J gene: TRBJ2-5
clone size: NA
V gene: TRBV4-3
D gene: NA
CDR3 protein: CASSQGRASQGETQYF
CDR3 DNA: TGCGCCAGCAGCCAAGGGAGGGCTTCGCAAGGAGAGACCCAGTACTTC

J gene: TRBJ1-5
clone size: many
V gene: TRBV6-1
D gene: TRBD1
CDR3 protein: CASSEEAGTGWQPQHF
CDR3 DNA: TGTGCCAGCAGTGAAGAGGCCGGGACAGGATGGCAGCCCCAGCATTTT

J gene: TRBJ1-1
clone size: NA
V gene: TRBV29-1
D gene: NA
CDR3 protein: CSGGNTEAFF
CDR3 DNA: TGCAGCGGAGGGAACACTGAAGCTTTCTTT

J gene: TRBJ1-1
clone size: NA
V gene: TRBV19
D gene: TRBD1
CDR3 protein: CASSRTGRGTEAFF
CDR3 DNA: TGTGCCAGTAGTCGGACAGGGAGGGGCACTGAAGCTTTCTTT

J gene: TRBJ2-2
clone size: NA
V gene: TRBV2
D gene: NA
CDR3 protein: CASSARPQSTGELFF
CDR3 DNA: TGTGCCAGCAGTGCGCGCCCCCAATCCACCGGGGAGCTGTTTTTT

J gene: TRBJ2-1
clone size: once
V gene: TRBV5-1
D gene: NA
CDR3 protein: CASSSATRTGNEQFF
CDR3 DNA: TGCGCCAGCAGCTCTGCGACTAGGACAGGTAATGAGCAGTTCTTC

J gene: TRBJ2-3
clone size: NA
V gene: TRBV9
D gene: NA
CDR3 protein: CASSVDGRGDTQYF
CDR3 DNA: TGTGCCAGCAGCGTAGATGGTAGAGGCGATACGCAGTATTTT

J gene: TRBJ1-4
clone size: few
V gene: TRBV18
D gene: TRBD1
CDR3 protein: CASSQDRGEKLFF
CDR3 DNA: TGTGCCAGCTCACAGGACAGGGGTGAAAAACTGTTTTTT

J gene: TRBJ2-4
clone size: once
V gene: TRBV11-2
D gene: TRBD2
CDR3 protein: CASSPLGLADIQYF
CDR3 DNA: TGTGCCAGCAGCCCCTTGGGACTAGCTGACATTCAGTACTTC

J gene: TRBJ2-2
clone size: NA
V gene: TRBV5-1
D gene: TRBD2
CDR3 protein: CASTPSGANTGELFF
CDR3 DNA: TGCGCCAGCACCCCTAGCGGAGCGAACACCGGGGAGCTGTTTTTT

J gene: TRBJ1-2
clone size: NA
V gene: TRBV29-1
D gene: TRBD1
CDR3 protein: CSVDGNRGVYGYTF
CDR3 DNA: TGCAGCGTTGATGGGAACAGGGGAGTATATGGCTACACCTTC

J gene: TRBJ2-1
clone size: NA
V gene: TRBV29-1
D gene: TRBD2
CDR3 protein: CSVVGEGGSSYNEQFF
CDR3 DNA: TGCAGCGTTGTGGGGGAGGGCGGGAGCTCCTACAATGAGCAGTTCTTC

J gene: TRBJ2-1
clone size: NA
V gene: TRBV6-2/TRBV6-3
D gene: TRBD2
CDR3 protein: CASSPRGLAENNEQFF
CDR3 DNA: TGTGCCAGCAGTCCCCGGGGACTAGCGGAGAACAATGAGCAGTTCTTC

J gene: TRBJ2-7
clone size: NA
V gene: TRBV30
D gene: TRBD1
CDR3 protein: CAWTRQGTSEQYF
CDR3 DNA: TGTGCCTGGACCAGACAGGGAACCTCCGAGCAGTACTTC

J gene: TRBJ2-1
clone size: NA
V gene: TRBV29-1
D gene: TRBD1
CDR3 protein: CSAKGGAAYNEQFF
CDR3 DNA: TGCAGCGCGAAAGGGGGCGCTGCCTACAATGAGCAGTTCTTC

J gene: TRBJ2-1
clone size: NA
V gene: TRBV7-9
D gene: NA
CDR3 protein: CASSPLAGVEQFF
CDR3 DNA: TGTGCCAGCAGCCCGTTGGCGGGCGTGGAGCAGTTCTTC

J gene: TRBJ2-5
clone size: NA
V gene: TRBV10-2
D gene: TRBD2
CDR3 protein: CASSDKRERGTQYF
CDR3 DNA: TGCGCCAGCAGTGACAAGCGGGAGAGGGGGACCCAGTACTTC

J gene: TRBJ2-1
clone size: NA
V gene: TRBV27
D gene: TRBD2
CDR3 protein: CASSRFGTSTRSGEQFF
CDR3 DNA: TGTGCCAGCAGCCGTTTCGGGACTAGCACGCGATCGGGTGAGCAGTTCTTC

J gene: TRBJ2-5
clone size: NA
V gene: TRBV13
D gene: NA
CDR3 protein: CASSLIDRNKETQYF
CDR3 DNA: TGTGCCAGCAGCTTAATTGACAGAAATAAAGAGACCCAGTACTTC

J gene: TRBJ1-1
clone size: NA
V gene: TRBV21-1
D gene: NA
CDR3 protein: CASSKAWTGNPWNTEAFF
CDR3 DNA: TGTGCCAGCAGCAAAGCCTGGACAGGGAATCCCTGGAACACTGAAGCTTTCTTT

J gene: TRBJ2-7
clone size: NA
V gene: TRBV2
D gene: TRBD2
CDR3 protein: CASSVTSGSSEQYF
CDR3 DNA: TGTGCCAGCAGTGTGACTAGCGGGAGCTCCGAGCAGTACTTC

J gene: TRBJ1-1
clone size: NA
V gene: TRBV5-1
D gene: NA
CDR3 protein: CASSLDSVNTEAFF
CDR3 DNA: TGCGCCAGCAGCTTGGACTCGGTGAACACTGAAGCTTTCTTT

J gene: TRBJ2-7
clone size: NA
V gene: TRBV9
D gene: NA
CDR3 protein: CASSVDVRDYEQYF
CDR3 DNA: TGTGCCAGCAGCGTAGATGTCAGGGACTACGAGCAGTACTTC

J gene: TRBJ2-3
clone size: NA
V gene: TRBV5-1
D gene: TRBD2
CDR3 protein: CASSYRGAGRELSEQYF
CDR3 DNA: TGCGCCAGCAGCTACCGAGGAGCGGGGCGGGAGTTATCGGAGCAGTATTTT

J gene: TRBJ1-1
clone size: NA
V gene: TRBV11-2
D gene: TRBD1
CDR3 protein: CASRQTGGGTEAFF
CDR3 DNA: TGTGCCAGCAGACAAACAGGGGGCGGCACTGAAGCTTTCTTT

J gene: TRBJ1-6
clone size: NA
V gene: TRBV4-1
D gene: NA
CDR3 protein: CASSQDMDNNSPLHF
CDR3 DNA: TGCGCCAGCAGCCAAGACATGGACAATAATTCACCCCTCCACTTT

J gene: TRBJ1-5
clone size: few
V gene: TRBV27
D gene: NA
CDR3 protein: CASSPVNQPQHF
CDR3 DNA: TGTGCCAGCAGTCCGGTCAACCAGCCCCAGCATTTT

J gene: TRBJ2-2
clone size: NA
V gene: TRBV3-1/TRBV3-2
D gene: NA
CDR3 protein: CASSPTATNTGELFF
CDR3 DNA: TGTGCCAGCAGCCCGACAGCGACGAACACCGGGGAGCTGTTTTTT

J gene: TRBJ2-2
clone size: NA
V gene: TRBV6-5
D gene: TRBD2
CDR3 protein: CASTLAGGTGELFF
CDR3 DNA: TGTGCCAGCACCCTAGCGGGAGGGACCGGGGAGCTGTTTTTT

J gene: TRBJ2-5
clone size: NA
V gene: TRBV24-1
D gene: NA
CDR3 protein: CATSDPYGLTQYF
CDR3 DNA: TGTGCCACCAGTGATCCCTACGGGTTGACCCAGTACTTC

J gene: TRBJ2-7
clone size: NA
V gene: TRBV19
D gene: NA
CDR3 protein: CASSMLGRFYEQYF
CDR3 DNA: TGTGCCAGTAGTATGCTCGGGAGATTCTACGAGCAGTACTTC

J gene: TRBJ1-1
clone size: NA
V gene: TRBV5-1
D gene: TRBD1
CDR3 protein: CASSLTDRGRTEAFF
CDR3 DNA: TGCGCCAGCAGCCTTACCGACAGGGGGAGGACTGAAGCTTTCTTT

J gene: TRBJ2-2
clone size: NA
V gene: TRBV5-6
D gene: TRBD1
CDR3 protein: CASSLLRTGGDTGELFF
CDR3 DNA: TGTGCCAGCAGCTTGCTAAGGACAGGGGGCGATACCGGGGAGCTGTTTTTT

J gene: TRBJ1-1
clone size: NA
V gene: TRBV2
D gene: TRBD1
CDR3 protein: CASSEAGTGVGTEAFF
CDR3 DNA: TGTGCCAGCAGTGAAGCGGGGACAGGGGTGGGGACTGAAGCTTTCTTT

J gene: TRBJ1-6
clone size: NA
V gene: TRBV18
D gene: TRBD1
CDR3 protein: CASSPLRDRAGVSPLHF
CDR3 DNA: TGTGCCAGCTCACCTCTCCGGGACAGGGCGGGAGTTTCACCCCTCCACTTT

J gene: TRBJ2-4
clone size: few
V gene: TRBV19
D gene: TRBD1
CDR3 protein: CASSTMTGGVAKNIQYF
CDR3 DNA: TGTGCCAGTAGTACGATGACAGGGGGCGTCGCCAAAAACATTCAGTACTTC